Listed here is a single T cell receptor beta chain. The antigen is not known. The data were obtained in a study of T cell responses to AZD1222 COVID-19 vaccine. The length of the CDR3 is 12 residues. V lost 5 bases, J lost 10 bases, and 12 bases lay in between. The protocol was immunoSEQ multiplex PCR, while the TCRdb copy is restricted to in-frame clones and leaves out a portion. Among some 120,000 clones listed, about nine tenths were seen once. The study, taken as a whole, reports: Nearly half of unique spike-specific TCRs reportedly avoided B.1.351 and B.1.1.7 mutated regions. Females made up more of the donors, who were largely white British, and clonal diversity may have come out too low.

The sample was peripheral blood, taken on day 0 of AZD1222 vaccination. The origin of this receptor is an adult in good health. The V gene is TRBV12-3 or TRBV12-4, the J gene TRBJ2-1, with D possibly TRBD1 on 5 matching bases. CDR3 protein: CASSPGYREQFF. The CDR3 coding sequence is TGTGCCAGCAGTCCAGGGTACCGCGAGCAGTTCTTC.